This TCR beta chain was observed in a study of blood T cells in healthy people across ages. Looking at the study overall: Template switching captured about one barcoded beta molecule per two T cells. Findings of the study overall: Per million T cells, TCR beta diversity dropped roughly linearly as age increased.

Sample-barcoded 5' priming and a J-beta primer mix drove a second PCR of roughly 7 to 11 cycles. Every molecule of cDNA carried a tag from a template-switch adaptor with 12 random nucleotides. Every sample produced at least 2.5 million CDR3-containing paired-end reads. TCRdb processed the 5' RACE reads anew with MiXCR; each CDR3 protein has one entry. The top ten clones hold 25% to 30% of a sample with nearly 800,000 distinct CDR3 sequences, roughly three fifths of them seen once. Worth noting for this clonotype: Its antigen is undetermined.

Germline CDR1 reads SGHTA; CDR2 reads FQGNSA. With 5 bases removed from V and 2 bases from J, the gap between germline ends came to 11 bases. CDR3 size: 14 residues. The chain joins TRBV7-2 to TRBJ2-3, with unresolved D. This clonotype was sampled from a man in his forties or fifties in good health. Sequenced sample: blood. The CDR3 loop is CASSPALATDTQYF. As DNA, the CDR3 is TGTGCCAGCAGCCCCGCCCTTGCCACAGATACGCAGTATTTT.